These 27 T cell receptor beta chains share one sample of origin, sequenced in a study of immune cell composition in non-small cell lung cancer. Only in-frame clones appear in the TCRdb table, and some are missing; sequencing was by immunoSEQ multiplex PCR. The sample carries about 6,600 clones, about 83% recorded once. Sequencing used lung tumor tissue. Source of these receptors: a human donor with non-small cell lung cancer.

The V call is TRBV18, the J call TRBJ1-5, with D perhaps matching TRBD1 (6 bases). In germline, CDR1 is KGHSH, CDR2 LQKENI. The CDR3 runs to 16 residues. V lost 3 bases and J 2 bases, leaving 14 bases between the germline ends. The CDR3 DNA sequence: TGTGCCAGCTCACCTAGGCAGGGGAGTGGCAATCAGCCCCAGCATTTT. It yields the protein CASSPRQGSGNQPQHF.

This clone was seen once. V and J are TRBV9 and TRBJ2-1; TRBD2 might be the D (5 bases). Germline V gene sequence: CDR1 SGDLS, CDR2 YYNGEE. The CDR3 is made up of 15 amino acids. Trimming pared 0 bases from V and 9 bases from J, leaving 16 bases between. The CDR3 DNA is TGTGCCAGCAGCGTAGGGACTGGACCGTATGGTGAGCAGTTCTTC. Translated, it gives CASSVGTGPYGEQFF.

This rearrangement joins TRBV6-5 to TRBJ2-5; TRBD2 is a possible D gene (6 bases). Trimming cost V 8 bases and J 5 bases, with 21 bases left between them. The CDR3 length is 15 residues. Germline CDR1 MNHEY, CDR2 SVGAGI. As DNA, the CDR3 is TGTGCCAGCCGAGGATCTGGGGGGACTGGGGAGACCCAGTACTTC. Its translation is CASRGSGGTGETQYF.

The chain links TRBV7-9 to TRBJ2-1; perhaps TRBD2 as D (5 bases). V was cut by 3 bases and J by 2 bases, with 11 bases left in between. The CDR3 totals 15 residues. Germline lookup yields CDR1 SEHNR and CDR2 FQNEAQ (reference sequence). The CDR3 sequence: CASSLASGPYNEQFF. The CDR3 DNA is TGTGCCAGCAGCTTGGCGAGCGGACCCTACAATGAGCAGTTCTTC.

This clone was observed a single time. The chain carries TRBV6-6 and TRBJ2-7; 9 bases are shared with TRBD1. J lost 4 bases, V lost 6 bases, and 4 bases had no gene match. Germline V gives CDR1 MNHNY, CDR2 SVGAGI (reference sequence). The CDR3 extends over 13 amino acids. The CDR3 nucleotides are TGTGCCAGCAGGGGGACAGGGATATACGAGCAGTACTTC. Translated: CASRGTGIYEQYF.

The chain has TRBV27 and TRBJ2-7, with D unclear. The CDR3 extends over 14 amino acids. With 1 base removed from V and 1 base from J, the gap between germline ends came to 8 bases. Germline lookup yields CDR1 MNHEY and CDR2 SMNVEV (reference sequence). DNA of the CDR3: TGTGCCAGCAGTTTATTGACCGGGTCCTACGAGCAGTACTTC. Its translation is CASSLLTGSYEQYF.

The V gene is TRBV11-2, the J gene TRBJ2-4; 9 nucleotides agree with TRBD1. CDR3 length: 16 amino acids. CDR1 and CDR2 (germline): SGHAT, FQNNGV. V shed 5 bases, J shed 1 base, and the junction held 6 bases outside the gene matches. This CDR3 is CASSITGGAAKNIQYF. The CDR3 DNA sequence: TGTGCCAGCAGCATTACAGGGGGCGCGGCCAAAAACATTCAGTACTTC.

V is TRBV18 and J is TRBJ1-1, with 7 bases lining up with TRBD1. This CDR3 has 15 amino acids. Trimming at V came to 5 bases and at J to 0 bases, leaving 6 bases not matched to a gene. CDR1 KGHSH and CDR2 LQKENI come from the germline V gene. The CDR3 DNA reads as TGTGCCAGCTCATCGGGACAGCCTATGAACACTGAAGCTTTCTTT. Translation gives CASSSGQPMNTEAFF.

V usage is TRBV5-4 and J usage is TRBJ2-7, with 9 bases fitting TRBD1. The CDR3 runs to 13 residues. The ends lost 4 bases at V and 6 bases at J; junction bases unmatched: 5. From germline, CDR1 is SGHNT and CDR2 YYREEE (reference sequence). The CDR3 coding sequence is TGTGCCAGCAGCAAAACAGGGGGCGGCGAGCAGTACTTC. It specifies CASSKTGGGEQYF.

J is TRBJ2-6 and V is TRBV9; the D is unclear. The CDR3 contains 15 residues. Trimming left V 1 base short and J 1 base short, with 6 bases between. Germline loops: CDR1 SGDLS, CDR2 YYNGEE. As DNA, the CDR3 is TGTGCCAGCAGCGTATCCGGGTCTGGGGCCAACGTCCTGACTTTC. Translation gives CASSVSGSGANVLTF.

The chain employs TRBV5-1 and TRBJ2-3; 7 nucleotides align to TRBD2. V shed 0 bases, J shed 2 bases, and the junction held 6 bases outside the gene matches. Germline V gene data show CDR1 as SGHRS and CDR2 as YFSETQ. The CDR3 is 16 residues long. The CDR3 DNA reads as TGCGCCAGCAGCTTGGGGGGAGCGGGGCCCACAGATACGCAGTATTTT. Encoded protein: CASSLGGAGPTDTQYF.

The CDR3 DNA sequence: TGTGCCAGCAGGCTAGCGGGAGGGCCACAGAATGAGCAGTTCTTC. Its protein product is CASRLAGGPQNEQFF. V usage is TRBV2 and J usage is TRBJ2-1; the match to TRBD2 covers 12 bases. CDR1 is SNHLY and CDR2 is FYNNEI in the germline V gene. The CDR3 has 15 amino acids. Germline trimming cut 6 bases from V and 7 bases from J; bases unmatched to any gene: 7.

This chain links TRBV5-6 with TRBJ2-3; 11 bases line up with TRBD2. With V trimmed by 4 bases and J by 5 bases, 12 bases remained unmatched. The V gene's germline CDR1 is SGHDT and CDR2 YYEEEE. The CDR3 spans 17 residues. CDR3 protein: CASSTIIAGGTLDTQYF. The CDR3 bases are TGTGCCAGCAGCACAATAATAGCGGGAGGGACGCTAGATACGCAGTATTTT.

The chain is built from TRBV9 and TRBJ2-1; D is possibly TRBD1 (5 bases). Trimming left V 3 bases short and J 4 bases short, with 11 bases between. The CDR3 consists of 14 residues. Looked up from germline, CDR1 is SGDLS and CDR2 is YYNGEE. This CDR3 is CASSGNQGYNEQFF. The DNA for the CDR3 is TGTGCCAGCAGCGGGAATCAGGGTTACAATGAGCAGTTCTTC.

The CDR3 reads CASSLLGVRGRGYGYTF. The CDR3 DNA is TGTGCCAGCAGTCTCCTAGGAGTAAGGGGGCGCGGCTATGGCTACACCTTC. This chain uses TRBV27 with TRBJ1-2; TRBD1 matches 7 bases. The germline gives CDR1 MNHEY, CDR2 SMNVEV (reference sequence). This CDR3 spans 17 amino acids. With V trimmed by 5 bases and J by 4 bases, 16 bases remained unmatched.

CDR3 coding DNA: TGCGCCAGCAGCTTTGGGACAAGCTCCTACAATGAGCAGTTCTTC. Its protein product is CASSFGTSSYNEQFF. The chain combines TRBV5-1 with TRBJ2-1; weak D call: TRBD1 (6 bases). Per the germline V gene, CDR1 is SGHRS and CDR2 is YFSETQ. The ends were cut back, 2 bases at V and 0 bases at J, with 9 bases in the middle. The CDR3 has 15 amino acids.

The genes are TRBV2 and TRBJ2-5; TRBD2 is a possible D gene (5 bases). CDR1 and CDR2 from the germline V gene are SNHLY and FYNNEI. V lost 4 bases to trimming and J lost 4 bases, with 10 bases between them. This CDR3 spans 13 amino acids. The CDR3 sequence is CASSVEAGETQYF. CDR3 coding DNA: TGTGCCAGCAGTGTCGAGGCGGGAGAGACCCAGTACTTC.

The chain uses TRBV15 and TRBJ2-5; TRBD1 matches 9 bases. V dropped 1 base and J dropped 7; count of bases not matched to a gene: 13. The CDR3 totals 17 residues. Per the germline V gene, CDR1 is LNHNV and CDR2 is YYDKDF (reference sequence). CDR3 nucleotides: TGTGCCACCAGCAGAGGGGGGACAGGGTTCGTCAGGGGGACCCAGTACTTC. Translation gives CATSRGGTGFVRGTQYF.

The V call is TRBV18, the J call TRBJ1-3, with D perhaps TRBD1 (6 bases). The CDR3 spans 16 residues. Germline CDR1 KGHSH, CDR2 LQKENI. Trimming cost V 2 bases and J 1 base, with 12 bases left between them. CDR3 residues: CASSPGGQMSGNTIYF. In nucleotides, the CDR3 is TGTGCCAGCTCACCAGGGGGCCAGATGTCTGGAAACACCATATATTTT.

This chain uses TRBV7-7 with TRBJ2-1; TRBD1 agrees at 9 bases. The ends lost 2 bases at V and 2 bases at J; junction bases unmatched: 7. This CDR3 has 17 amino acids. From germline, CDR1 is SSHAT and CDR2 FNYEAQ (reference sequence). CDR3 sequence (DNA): TGTGCCAGCAGCTTACGGGTAGGACAGGGGCCCTACAATGAGCAGTTCTTC. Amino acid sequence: CASSLRVGQGPYNEQFF. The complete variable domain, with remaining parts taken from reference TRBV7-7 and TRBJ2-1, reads GAGVSQSPRYKVTKRGQDVTLRCDPISSHATLYWYQQALGQGPEFLTYFNYEAQPDKSGLPSDRFSAERPEGSISTLTIQRTEQRDSAMYRCASSLRVGQGPYNEQFFGPGTRLTVL.

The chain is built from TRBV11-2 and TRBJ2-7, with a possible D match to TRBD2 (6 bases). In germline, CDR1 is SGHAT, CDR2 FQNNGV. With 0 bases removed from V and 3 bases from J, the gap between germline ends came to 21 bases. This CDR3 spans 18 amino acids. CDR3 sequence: CASSLDSGSGGIFYEQYF. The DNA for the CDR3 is TGTGCCAGCAGCTTAGATTCGGGTAGCGGCGGGATTTTCTACGAGCAGTACTTC.

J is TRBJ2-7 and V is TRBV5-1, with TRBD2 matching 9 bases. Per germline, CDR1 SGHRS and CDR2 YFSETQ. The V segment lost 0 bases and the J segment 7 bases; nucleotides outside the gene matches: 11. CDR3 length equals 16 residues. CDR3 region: CASSLVAAGGPREQYF. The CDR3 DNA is TGCGCCAGCAGCTTGGTAGCCGCGGGAGGGCCGCGTGAGCAGTACTTC.

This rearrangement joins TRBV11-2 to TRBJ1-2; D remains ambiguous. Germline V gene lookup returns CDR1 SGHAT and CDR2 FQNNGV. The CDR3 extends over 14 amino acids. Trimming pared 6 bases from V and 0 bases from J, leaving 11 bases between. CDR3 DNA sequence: TGTGCCAGCAGGGAGCAGTTAGCTAACTATGGCTACACCTTC. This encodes CASREQLANYGYTF. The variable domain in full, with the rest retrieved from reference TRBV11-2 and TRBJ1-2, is EAGVAQSPRYKIIEKRQSVAFWCNPISGHATLYWYQQILGQGPKLLIQFQNNGVVDDSQLPKDRFSAERLKGVDSTLKIQPAKLEDSAVYLCASREQLANYGYTFGSGTRLTVV.

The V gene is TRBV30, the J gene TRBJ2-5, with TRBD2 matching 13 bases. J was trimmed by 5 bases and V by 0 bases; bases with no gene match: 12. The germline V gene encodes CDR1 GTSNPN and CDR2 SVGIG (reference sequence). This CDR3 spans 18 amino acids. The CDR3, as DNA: TGTGCCTGGAGTGTGGGGACTAGCGGGAAGATGGCGAAGGAGACCCAGTACTTC. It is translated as CAWSVGTSGKMAKETQYF.

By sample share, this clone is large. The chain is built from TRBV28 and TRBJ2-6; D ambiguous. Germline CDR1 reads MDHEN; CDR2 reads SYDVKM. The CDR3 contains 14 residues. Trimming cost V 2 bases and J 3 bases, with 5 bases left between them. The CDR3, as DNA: TGTGCCAGCAGTTTACTCCTTGGGGCCAACGTCCTGACTTTC. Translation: CASSLLLGANVLTF.

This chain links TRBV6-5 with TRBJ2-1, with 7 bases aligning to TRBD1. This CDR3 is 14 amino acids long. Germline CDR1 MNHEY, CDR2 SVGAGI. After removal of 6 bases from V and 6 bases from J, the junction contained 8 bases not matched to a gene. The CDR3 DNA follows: TGTGCCAGCAGCCCCGGGACAGAGCTCAATGAGCAGTTCTTC. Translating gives CASSPGTELNEQFF.

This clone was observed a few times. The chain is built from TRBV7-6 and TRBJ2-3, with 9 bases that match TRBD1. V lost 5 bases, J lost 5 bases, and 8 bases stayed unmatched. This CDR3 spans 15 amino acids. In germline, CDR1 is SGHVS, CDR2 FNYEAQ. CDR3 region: CASSPQGTGRDTQYF. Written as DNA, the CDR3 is TGTGCCAGCAGCCCCCAGGGGACAGGGAGAGATACGCAGTATTTT.